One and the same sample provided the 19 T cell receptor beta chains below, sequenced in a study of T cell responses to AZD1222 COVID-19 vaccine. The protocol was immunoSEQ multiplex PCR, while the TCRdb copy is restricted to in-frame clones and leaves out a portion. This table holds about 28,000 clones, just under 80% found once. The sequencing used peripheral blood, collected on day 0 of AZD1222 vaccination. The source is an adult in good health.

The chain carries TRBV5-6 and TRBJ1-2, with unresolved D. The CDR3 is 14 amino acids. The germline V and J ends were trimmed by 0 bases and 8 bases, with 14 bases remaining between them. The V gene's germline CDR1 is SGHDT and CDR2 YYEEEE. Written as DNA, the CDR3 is TGTGCCAGCAGCTTGGCCCATGTTTGGGGAGGCTACACCTTC. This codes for CASSLAHVWGGYTF.

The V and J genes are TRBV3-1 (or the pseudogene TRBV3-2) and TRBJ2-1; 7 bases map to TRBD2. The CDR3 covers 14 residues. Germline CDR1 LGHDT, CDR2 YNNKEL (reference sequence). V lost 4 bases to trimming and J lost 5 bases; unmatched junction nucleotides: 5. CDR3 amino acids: CASSRLASNNEQFF. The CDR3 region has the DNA TGTGCCAGCAGCCGACTAGCCTCAAACAATGAGCAGTTCTTC.

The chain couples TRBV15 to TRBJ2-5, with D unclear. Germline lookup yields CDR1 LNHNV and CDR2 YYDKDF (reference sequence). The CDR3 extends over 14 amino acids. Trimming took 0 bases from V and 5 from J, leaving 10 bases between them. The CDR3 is CATSRDQGVETQYF. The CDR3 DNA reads TGTGCCACCAGCAGAGATCAAGGAGTGGAGACCCAGTACTTC.

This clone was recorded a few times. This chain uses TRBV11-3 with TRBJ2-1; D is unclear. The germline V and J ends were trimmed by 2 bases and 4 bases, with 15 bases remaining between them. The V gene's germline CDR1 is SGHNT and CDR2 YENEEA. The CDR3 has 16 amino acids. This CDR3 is CASSLNALAGYNEQFF. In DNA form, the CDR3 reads TGTGCCAGCAGCTTAAATGCGTTGGCCGGATACAATGAGCAGTTCTTC. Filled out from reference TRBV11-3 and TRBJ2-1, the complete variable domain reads EAGVVQSPRYKIIEKKQPVAFWCNPISGHNTLYWYLQNLGQGPELLIRYENEEAVDDSQLPKDRFSAERLKGVDSTLKIQPAELGDSAVYLCASSLNALAGYNEQFFGPGTRLTVL.

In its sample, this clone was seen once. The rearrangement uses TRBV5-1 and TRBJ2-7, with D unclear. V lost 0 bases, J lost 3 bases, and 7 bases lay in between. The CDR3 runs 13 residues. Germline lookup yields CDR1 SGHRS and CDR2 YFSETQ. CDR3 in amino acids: CASSLAPDYEQYV. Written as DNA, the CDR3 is TGCGCCAGCAGCTTGGCTCCCGACTACGAGCAGTACGTC.

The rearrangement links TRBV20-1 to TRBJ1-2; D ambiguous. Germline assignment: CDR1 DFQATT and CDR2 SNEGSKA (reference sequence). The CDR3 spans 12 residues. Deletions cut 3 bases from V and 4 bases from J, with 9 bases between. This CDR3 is CSASAGTYGYTF. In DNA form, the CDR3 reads TGCAGTGCTAGTGCAGGAACCTATGGCTACACCTTC.

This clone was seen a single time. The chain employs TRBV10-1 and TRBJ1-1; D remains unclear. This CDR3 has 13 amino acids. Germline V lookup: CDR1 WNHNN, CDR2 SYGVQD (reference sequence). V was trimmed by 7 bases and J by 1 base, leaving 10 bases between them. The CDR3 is CASMEGWNTEAFF. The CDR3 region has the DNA TGCGCCAGCATGGAAGGTTGGAACACTGAAGCTTTCTTT.

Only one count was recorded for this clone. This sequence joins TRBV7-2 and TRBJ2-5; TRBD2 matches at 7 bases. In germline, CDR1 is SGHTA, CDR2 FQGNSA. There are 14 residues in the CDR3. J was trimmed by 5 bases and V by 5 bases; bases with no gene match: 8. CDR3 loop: CASSRIAGSETQYF. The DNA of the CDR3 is TGTGCCAGCAGCCGTATAGCGGGTTCGGAGACCCAGTACTTC.

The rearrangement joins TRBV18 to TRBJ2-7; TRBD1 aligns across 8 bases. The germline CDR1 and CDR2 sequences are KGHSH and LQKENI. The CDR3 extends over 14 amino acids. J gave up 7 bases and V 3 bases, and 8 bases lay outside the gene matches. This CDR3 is CASSPSGQGREQYF. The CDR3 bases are TGTGCCAGCTCACCCTCAGGACAGGGCCGTGAGCAGTACTTC.

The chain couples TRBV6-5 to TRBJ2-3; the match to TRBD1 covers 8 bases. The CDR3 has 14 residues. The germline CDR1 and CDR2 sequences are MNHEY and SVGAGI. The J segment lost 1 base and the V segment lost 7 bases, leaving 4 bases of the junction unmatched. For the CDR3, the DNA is TGTGCCAGCATACAGGGGGGCGGCACAGATACGCAGTATTTT. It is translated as CASIQGGGTDTQYF.

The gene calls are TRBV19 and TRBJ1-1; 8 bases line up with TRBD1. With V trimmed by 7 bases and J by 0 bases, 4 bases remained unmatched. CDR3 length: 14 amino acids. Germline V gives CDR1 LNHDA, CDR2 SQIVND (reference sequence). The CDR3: CASNPGGLNTEAFF. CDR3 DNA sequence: TGTGCCAGTAATCCAGGGGGCCTGAACACTGAAGCTTTCTTT. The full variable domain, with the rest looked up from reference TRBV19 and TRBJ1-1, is DGGITQSPKYLFRKEGQNVTLSCEQNLNHDAMYWYRQDPGQGLRLIYYSQIVNDFQKGDIAEGYSVSREKKESFPLTVTSAQKNPTAFYLCASNPGGLNTEAFFGQGTRLTVV.

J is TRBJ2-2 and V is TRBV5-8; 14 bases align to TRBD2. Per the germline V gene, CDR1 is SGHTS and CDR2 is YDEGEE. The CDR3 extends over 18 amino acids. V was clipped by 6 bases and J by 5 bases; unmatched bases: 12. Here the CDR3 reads CASIPRLAGGPETGELFF. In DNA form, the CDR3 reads TGTGCCAGCATCCCACGACTAGCGGGGGGGCCGGAAACCGGGGAGCTGTTTTTT.

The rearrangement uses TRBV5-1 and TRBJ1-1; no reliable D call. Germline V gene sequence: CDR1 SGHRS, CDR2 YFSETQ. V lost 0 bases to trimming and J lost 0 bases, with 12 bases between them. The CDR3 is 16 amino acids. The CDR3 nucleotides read TGCGCCAGCAGCTTGGATGGATCACGAGTGAACACTGAAGCTTTCTTT. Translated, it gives CASSLDGSRVNTEAFF.

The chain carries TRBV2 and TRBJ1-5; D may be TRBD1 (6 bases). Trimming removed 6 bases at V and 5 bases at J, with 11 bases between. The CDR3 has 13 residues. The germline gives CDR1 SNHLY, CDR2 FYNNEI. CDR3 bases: TGTGCCAGCAGGCTTACAGGGTATCAGCCCCAGCATTTT. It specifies CASRLTGYQPQHF.

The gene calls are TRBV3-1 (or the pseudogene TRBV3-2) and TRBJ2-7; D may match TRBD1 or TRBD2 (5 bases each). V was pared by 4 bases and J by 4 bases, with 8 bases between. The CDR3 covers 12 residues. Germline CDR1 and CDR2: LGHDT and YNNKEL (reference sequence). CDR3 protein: CASSPGLYEQYF. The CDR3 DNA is TGTGCCAGCAGCCCGGGGCTATACGAGCAGTACTTC.

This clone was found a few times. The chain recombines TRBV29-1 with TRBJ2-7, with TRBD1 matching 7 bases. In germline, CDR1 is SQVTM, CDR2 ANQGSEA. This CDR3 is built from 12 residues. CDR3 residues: CSVPRGQGEQYF. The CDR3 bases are TGCAGTGTTCCGAGGGGGCAGGGCGAGCAGTACTTC.

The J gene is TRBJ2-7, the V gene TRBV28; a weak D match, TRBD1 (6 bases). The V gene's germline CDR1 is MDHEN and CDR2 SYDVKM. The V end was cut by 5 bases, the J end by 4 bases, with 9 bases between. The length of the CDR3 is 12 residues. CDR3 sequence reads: CASSGQWYEQYF. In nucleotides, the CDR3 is TGTGCCAGCAGTGGACAGTGGTACGAGCAGTACTTC.

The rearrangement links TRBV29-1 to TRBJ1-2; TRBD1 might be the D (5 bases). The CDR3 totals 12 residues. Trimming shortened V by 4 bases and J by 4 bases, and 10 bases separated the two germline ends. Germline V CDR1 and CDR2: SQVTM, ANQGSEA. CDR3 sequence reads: CSVGRGGYGYTF. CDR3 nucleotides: TGCAGCGTTGGTAGGGGAGGCTATGGCTACACCTTC.

CDR3 protein: CSASYSGTGTDGYTF. The DNA for the CDR3 is TGCAGTGCAAGTTATTCCGGGACAGGGACCGATGGCTACACCTTC. The V gene is TRBV20-1, the J gene TRBJ1-2, with TRBD1 matching 9 bases. J gave up 6 bases and V 6 bases, and 14 bases lay outside the gene matches. Looked up from germline, CDR1 is DFQATT and CDR2 is SNEGSKA (reference sequence). This CDR3 spans 15 amino acids.